The source of this T cell receptor (beta chain) is a study of cytomegalovirus exposure and HLA in healthy donors. In the study overall: HLA-typed donors were the source of around 77 million unique TCRs held in an early data release.

Whole-study findings and limits: Upon later analysis, HLA-associated TCR beta chains proved more clonally expanded than other, equally common chains. Common viral pathogens seemed, in a later analysis, to connect with several of the most significant clusters.

Researchers ran the PCR with 60 Vbeta and 13 Jbeta primers. Generated by immunoSEQ multiplex PCR, the TCRdb table keeps only in-frame clones and is missing some. The sample records some 190,000 clones, about 80% being singletons. This clone was seen a few times. Antigen: not known. Per the germline V gene, CDR1 is MGHDK and CDR2 is SYGVNS. The CDR3 is 18 amino acids. Trimming shortened V by 1 base and J by 0 bases, and 16 bases separated the two germline ends. The gene calls are TRBV25-1 and TRBJ2-1, with a tentative D call TRBD1 (6 bases). The receptor was isolated from a woman aged 25 to 39 in good health and CMV-seronegative. The material sequenced was PBMCs. For the CDR3, the DNA is TGTGCCAGCAGTGAATCTCTTCGTAAAGGGGGCTCCTACAATGAGCAGTTCTTC. Translated: CASSESLRKGGSYNEQFF.